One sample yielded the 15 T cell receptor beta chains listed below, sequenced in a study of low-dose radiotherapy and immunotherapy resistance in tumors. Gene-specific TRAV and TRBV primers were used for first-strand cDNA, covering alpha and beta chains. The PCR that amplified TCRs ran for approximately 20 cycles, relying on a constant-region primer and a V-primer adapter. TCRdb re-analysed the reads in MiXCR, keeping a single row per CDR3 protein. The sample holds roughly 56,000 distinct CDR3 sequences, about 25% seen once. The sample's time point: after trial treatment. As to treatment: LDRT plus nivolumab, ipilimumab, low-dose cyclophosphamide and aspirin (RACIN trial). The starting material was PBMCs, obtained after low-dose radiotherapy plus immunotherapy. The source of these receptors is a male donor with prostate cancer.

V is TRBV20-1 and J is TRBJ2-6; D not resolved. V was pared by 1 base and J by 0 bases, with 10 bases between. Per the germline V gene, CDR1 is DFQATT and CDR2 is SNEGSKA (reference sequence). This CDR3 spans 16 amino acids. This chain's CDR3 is CSARVPESSGANVLTF. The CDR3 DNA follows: TGCAGTGCTAGAGTCCCAGAAAGCTCTGGGGCCAACGTCCTGACTTTC.

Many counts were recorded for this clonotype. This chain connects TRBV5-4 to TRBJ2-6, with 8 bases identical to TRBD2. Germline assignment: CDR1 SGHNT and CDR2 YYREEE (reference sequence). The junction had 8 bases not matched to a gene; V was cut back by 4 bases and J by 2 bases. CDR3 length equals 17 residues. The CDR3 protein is CASSPPGGYPGANVLTF. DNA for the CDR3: TGTGCCAGCAGCCCACCGGGGGGGTACCCTGGGGCCAACGTCCTGACTTTC.

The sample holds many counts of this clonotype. DNA of the CDR3: TGTGCCAGCAGCTTAGAAAGGTCTGAAGCTTTCTTT. Translation gives CASSLERSEAFF. V usage is TRBV7-9 and J usage is TRBJ1-1; D is ambiguous. Germline CDR1 is SEHNR and CDR2 is FQNEAQ (reference sequence). CDR3 length: 12 amino acids. Trimming cost V 1 base and J 6 bases, with 6 bases left between them.

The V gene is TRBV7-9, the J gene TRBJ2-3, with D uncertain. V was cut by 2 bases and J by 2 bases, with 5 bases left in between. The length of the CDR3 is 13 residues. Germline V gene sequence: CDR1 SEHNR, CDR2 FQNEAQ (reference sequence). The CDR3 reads CASSLKNTDTQYF. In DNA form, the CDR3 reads TGTGCCAGCAGCTTAAAAAACACAGATACGCAGTATTTT. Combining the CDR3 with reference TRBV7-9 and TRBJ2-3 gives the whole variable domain DTGVSQNPRHKITKRGQNVTFRCDPISEHNRLYWYRQTLGQGPEFLTYFQNEAQLEKSRLLSDRFSAERPKGSFSTLEIQRTEQGDSAMYLCASSLKNTDTQYFGPGTRLTVL.

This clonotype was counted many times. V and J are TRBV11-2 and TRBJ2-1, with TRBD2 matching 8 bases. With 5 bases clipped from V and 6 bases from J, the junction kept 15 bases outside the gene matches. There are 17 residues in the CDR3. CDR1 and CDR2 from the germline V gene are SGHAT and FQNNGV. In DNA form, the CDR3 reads TGTGCCAGCAGCCCCCCTTGGACTAGCAATCGGTCCAATGAGCAGTTCTTC. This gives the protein CASSPPWTSNRSNEQFF.

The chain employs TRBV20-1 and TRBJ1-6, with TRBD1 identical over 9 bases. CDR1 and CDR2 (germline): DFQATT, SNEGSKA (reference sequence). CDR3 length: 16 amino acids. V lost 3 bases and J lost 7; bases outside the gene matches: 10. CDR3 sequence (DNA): TGCAGTGCTAGCGGACAGGGGCGGGTTCTGAATTCACCCCTCCACTTT. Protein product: CSASGQGRVLNSPLHF.

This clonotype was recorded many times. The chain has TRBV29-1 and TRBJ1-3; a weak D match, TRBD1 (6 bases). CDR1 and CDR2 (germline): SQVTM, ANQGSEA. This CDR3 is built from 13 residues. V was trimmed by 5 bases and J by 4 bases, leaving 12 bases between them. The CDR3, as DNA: TGCAGCGTTCCGGGGGGGCAAGGAAACACCATATATTTT. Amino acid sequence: CSVPGGQGNTIYF. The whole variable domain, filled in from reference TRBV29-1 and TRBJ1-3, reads SAVISQKPSRDICQRGTSLTIQCQVDSQVTMMFWYRQQPGQSLTLIATANQGSEATYESGFVIDKFPISRPNLTFSTLTVSNMSPEDSSIYLCSVPGGQGNTIYFGEGSWLTVV.

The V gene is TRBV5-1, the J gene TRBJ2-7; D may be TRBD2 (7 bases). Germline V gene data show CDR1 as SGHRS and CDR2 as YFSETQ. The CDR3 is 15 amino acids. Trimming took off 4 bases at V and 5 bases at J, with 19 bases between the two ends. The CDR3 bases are TGCGCCAGCAGCCCAGGAGGGGGAGGGATGAACGAGCAGTACTTC. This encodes CASSPGGGGMNEQYF.

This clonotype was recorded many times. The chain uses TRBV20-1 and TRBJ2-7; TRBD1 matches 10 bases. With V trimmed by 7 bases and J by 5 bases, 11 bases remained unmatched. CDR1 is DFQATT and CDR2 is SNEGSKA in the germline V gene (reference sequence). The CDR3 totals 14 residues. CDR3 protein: CSVSPGQGLNEQYF. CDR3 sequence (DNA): TGCAGTGTCTCGCCGGGACAGGGGTTGAACGAGCAGTACTTC.

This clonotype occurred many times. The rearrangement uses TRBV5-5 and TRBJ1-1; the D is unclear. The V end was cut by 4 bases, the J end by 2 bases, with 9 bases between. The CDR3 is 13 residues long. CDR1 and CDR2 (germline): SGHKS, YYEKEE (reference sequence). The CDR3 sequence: CASSLQRNTEAFF. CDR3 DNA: TGTGCCAGCAGCCTACAGAGAAACACTGAAGCTTTCTTT.

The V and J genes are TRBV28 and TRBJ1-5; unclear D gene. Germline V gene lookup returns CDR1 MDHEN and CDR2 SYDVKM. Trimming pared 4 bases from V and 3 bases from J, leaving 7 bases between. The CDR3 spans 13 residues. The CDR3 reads CASSWTINQPQHF. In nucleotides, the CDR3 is TGTGCCAGCAGTTGGACCATCAATCAGCCCCAGCATTTT.

In DNA form, the CDR3 reads TGTGCCAGCACCTATCCATTAGCGGGAGAAGACAATGAGCAGTTCTTC. Residues: CASTYPLAGEDNEQFF. This chain links TRBV6-1 with TRBJ2-1; TRBD2 agrees at 9 bases. V was pared by 7 bases and J by 5 bases, with 12 bases of the junction left unmatched. CDR3 length equals 16 residues. Looked up from germline, CDR1 is MNHNS and CDR2 is SASEGT.

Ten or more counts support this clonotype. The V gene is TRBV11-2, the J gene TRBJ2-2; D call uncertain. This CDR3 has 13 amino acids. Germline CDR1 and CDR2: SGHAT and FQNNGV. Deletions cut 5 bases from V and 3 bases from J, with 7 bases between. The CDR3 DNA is TGTGCCAGCAGCCCCCACTACACCGGGGAGCTGTTTTTT. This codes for CASSPHYTGELFF. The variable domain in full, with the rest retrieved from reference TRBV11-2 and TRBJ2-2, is EAGVAQSPRYKIIEKRQSVAFWCNPISGHATLYWYQQILGQGPKLLIQFQNNGVVDDSQLPKDRFSAERLKGVDSTLKIQPAKLEDSAVYLCASSPHYTGELFFGEGSRLTVL.

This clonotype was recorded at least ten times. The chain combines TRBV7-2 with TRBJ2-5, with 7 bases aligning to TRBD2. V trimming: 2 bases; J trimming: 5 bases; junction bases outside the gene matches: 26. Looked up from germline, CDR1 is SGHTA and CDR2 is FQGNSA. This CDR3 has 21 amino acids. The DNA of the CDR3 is TGTGCCAGCAGCTTACTTGACCTAGGGGACTATTTGGTTTCGGGAGTGGAGACCCAGTACTTC. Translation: CASSLLDLGDYLVSGVETQYF.

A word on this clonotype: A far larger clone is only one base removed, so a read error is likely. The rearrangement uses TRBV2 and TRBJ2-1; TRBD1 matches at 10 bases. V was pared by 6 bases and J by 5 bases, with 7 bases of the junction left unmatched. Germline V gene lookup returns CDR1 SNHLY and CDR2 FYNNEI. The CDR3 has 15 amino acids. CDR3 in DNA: TGTGCCAGCAGCGCCGGGACAGGGGTCCACAATGAGCAGTTCTTC. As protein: CASSAGTGVHNEQFF.